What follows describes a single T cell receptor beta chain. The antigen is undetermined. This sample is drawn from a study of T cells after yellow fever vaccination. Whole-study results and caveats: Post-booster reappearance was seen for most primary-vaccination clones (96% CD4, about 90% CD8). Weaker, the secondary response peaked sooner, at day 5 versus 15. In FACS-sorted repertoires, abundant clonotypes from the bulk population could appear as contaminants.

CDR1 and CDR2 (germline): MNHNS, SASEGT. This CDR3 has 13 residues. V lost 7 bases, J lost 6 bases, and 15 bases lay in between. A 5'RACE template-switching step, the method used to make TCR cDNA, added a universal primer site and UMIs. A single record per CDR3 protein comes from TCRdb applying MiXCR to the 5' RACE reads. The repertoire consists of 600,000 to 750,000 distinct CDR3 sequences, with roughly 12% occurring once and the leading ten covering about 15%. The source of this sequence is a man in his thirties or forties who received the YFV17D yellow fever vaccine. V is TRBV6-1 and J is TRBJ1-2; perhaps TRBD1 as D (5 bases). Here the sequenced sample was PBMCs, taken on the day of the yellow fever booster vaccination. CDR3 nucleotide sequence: TGTGCCAGCAAGAGGGAAGGGGCTGATGGCTACACCTTC. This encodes CASKREGADGYTF.